This TCR beta chain came from a study of blood T cell repertoires in COVID-19. At the level of the study: The analysed material was cDNA or gDNA that came from T cells, B-cell-depleted T cells, or PBMCs.

Assignments of participants to cohorts depended upon their own reported clinical history. As handled by the study authors: Amplification with reference gene primers provided the estimates of nucleated cell counts. Generated by immunoSEQ multiplex PCR, the TCRdb table keeps only in-frame clones and is missing some. V, J and clone size reflect that table, while D and trimming were determined from the DNA. The sample contains about 250,000 clones, 87% of which appear only once. The CDR3 is made up of 15 amino acids. V gave up 5 bases and J gave up 8 bases; unmatched junction bases: 9. Per the germline V gene, CDR1 is MNHEY and CDR2 is SMNVEV (reference sequence). Only one count was recorded for this clone.

The sample comprised PBMCs or T cells enriched from blood (not recorded which). The V call is TRBV27, the J call TRBJ1-6, with 7 positions matching TRBD1. The TCR originated in a woman aged 25 to 45 with acute COVID-19. The CDR3, as DNA: TGTGCCAGCAGTCCTAGGACAGGTTTGGATTCACCCCTCCACTTT. It codes for CASSPRTGLDSPLHF.